The source of this TCR beta chain is a study of CD8+ T cells in alopecia areata. Study in general: Among treated patients, oral tofacitinib was administered at 5 to 10 mg twice daily. Study-wide results and limits: Scalp lesions, especially in alopecia totalis/universalis, had higher clonality than normal scalp.

Comments on this clone: The target antigen is unknown.

cDNA prepared by RNA extraction and subsequent reverse transcription served as the template for sequencing. Only in-frame clones appear in the TCRdb table, and some are missing; sequencing was by immunoSEQ multiplex PCR. In the table there are 160,000 or so clones, 67% of which are singletons. Germline V gene lookup returns CDR1 LGHNA and CDR2 YNFKEQ. The CDR3 consists of 15 residues. Trimming took 3 bases from V and 5 from J; bases not matched to a gene: 3. From alopecia areata patients, lesional scalp punch biopsies and peripheral blood were collected. PBMC-derived CD4+ and CD8+ T cells were sorted.

Sequenced material: CD8+ T cells sorted from blood, taken at week 0. This sequence originates from a human donor with alopecia areata. This chain uses TRBV4-2 with TRBJ2-5; 13 bases match TRBD2. Written as DNA, the CDR3 is TGTGCCAGCAGCCAGGGACTAGCGGGGTCTGAGACCCAGTACTTC. It encodes CASSQGLAGSETQYF.